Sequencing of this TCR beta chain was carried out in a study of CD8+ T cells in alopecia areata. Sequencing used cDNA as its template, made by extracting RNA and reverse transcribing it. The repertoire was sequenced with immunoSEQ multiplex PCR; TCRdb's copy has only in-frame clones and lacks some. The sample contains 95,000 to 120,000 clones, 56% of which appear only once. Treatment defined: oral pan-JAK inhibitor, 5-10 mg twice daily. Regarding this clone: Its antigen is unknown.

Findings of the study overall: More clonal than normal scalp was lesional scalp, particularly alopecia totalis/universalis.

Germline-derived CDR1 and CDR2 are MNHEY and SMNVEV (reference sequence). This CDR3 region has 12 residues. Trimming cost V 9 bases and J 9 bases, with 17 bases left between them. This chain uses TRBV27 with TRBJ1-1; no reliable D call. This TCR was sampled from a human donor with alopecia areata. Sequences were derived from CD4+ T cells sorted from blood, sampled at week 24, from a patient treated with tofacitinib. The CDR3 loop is CARKGGLVKAFF. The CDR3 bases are TGTGCCAGAAAAGGCGGTCTGGTGAAAGCTTTCTTT.